The rows below give T cell receptor beta chains drawn from one sample of a study of blood T cell repertoires in COVID-19. Measured with immunoSEQ multiplex PCR; TCRdb has only the in-frame clones, and not every one. The repertoire holds about 54,000 clones, with 88% as singletons. Sequencing used peripheral blood. Receptors originate from a man in his sixties with active COVID-19. The CDR3 runs from the conserved cysteine through the conserved F or W. Each record gives: V gene, D gene, clone size, J gene, CDR3 protein, CDR3 DNA. The D gene is left open where the match is weak. For some rows the clone size is stated as once, few or many, or as a class when expanded; others skip it.

>TRBV7-3|TRBD2|few|TRBJ2-2
CASSWSSGYTGELFF
TGTGCCAGCAGCTGGTCTAGCGGATACACCGGGGAGCTGTTTTTT
>TRBV5-1|TRBD2|.|TRBJ2-1
CASSLRTSGSNEQFF
TGCGCCAGCAGCCTGAGGACTAGCGGGAGCAATGAGCAGTTCTTC
>TRBV11-1|TRBD1|.|TRBJ2-5
CASSPGQGRWETQYF
TGTGCCAGCAGCCCCGGACAGGGGAGGTGGGAGACCCAGTACTTC
>TRBV18|TRBD2|once|TRBJ2-7
CASSTGLAREQYF
TGTGCCAGCTCAACGGGACTAGCGCGAGAGCAGTACTTC
>TRBV14|.|.|TRBJ2-7
CASSQSGPYEQYF
TGTGCCAGCAGCCAGTCAGGCCCCTACGAGCAGTACTTC
>TRBV7-9|.|.|TRBJ2-1
CASSFPQSYNEQFF
TGTGCCAGCAGCTTCCCCCAGTCCTACAATGAGCAGTTCTTC
>TRBV7-8|TRBD1|.|TRBJ2-1
CASSLGDEQGPYNEQFF
TGTGCCAGCAGCTTAGGAGATGAACAGGGGCCCTACAATGAGCAGTTCTTC
>TRBV27|TRBD2|.|TRBJ2-7
CASSPSGLAGVEQYF
TGTGCCAGCAGTCCCTCGGGACTAGCGGGAGTCGAGCAGTACTTC
>TRBV18|.|few|TRBJ2-1
CASSGRGSRYNEQFF
TGTGCCAGCTCCGGTAGGGGTAGCAGGTACAATGAGCAGTTCTTC
>TRBV3-1/TRBV3-2|TRBD1|.|TRBJ1-2
CASSHTGVGRGYTF
TGTGCCAGCAGCCACACAGGGGTCGGGCGTGGCTACACCTTC
>TRBV6-5|.|.|TRBJ2-4
CARALAKNIQYF
TGTGCCAGGGCTCTAGCCAAAAACATTCAGTACTTC
>TRBV3-1/TRBV3-2|.|.|TRBJ1-2
CASSQDWRADGYTF
TGTGCCAGCAGCCAAGATTGGAGGGCGGATGGCTACACCTTC
>TRBV4-1|TRBD1|.|TRBJ2-5
CASSLGQGKETQYF
TGCGCCAGCAGCCTGGGACAGGGGAAAGAGACCCAGTACTTC
>TRBV27|TRBD2|.|TRBJ2-7
CASSSGTSGSYEQYF
TGTGCCAGCAGTTCGGGGACTAGCGGGAGCTACGAGCAGTACTTC
>TRBV10-3|TRBD1|.|TRBJ2-1
CAISGDRVANEQFF
TGTGCCATCAGTGGGGACAGGGTTGCCAATGAGCAGTTCTTC
>TRBV29-1|.|.|TRBJ1-1
CSVWGRADTEAFF
TGCAGCGTTTGGGGCAGGGCGGACACTGAAGCTTTCTTT
>TRBV20-1|.|.|TRBJ1-1
CSATDSYEAFF
TGCAGTGCAACCGACAGTTATGAAGCTTTCTTT
>TRBV24-1|TRBD1|.|TRBJ2-6
CATSDYDRGPLSGANVLTF
TGTGCCACCAGTGATTACGACAGGGGCCCCCTCTCTGGGGCCAACGTCCTGACTTTC
>TRBV3-1/TRBV3-2|TRBD1|.|TRBJ1-1
CASSPGTVLHNTEAFF
TGTGCCAGCAGCCCAGGGACAGTCTTACACAACACTGAAGCTTTCTTT
>TRBV13|.|.|TRBJ2-7
CASSFKIAASYEQYF
TGTGCCAGCAGCTTTAAAATAGCGGCATCCTACGAGCAGTACTTC
>TRBV5-1|TRBD2|.|TRBJ2-3
CASSLTTSGRALDTQYF
TGCGCCAGCAGCCTTACGACTAGCGGGAGGGCCTTGGATACGCAGTATTTT
>TRBV15|.|once|TRBJ1-1
CATRAKVNTEAFF
TGTGCCACCAGGGCCAAAGTGAACACTGAAGCTTTCTTT
>TRBV3-1/TRBV3-2|.|.|TRBJ1-6
CASSPGQYNSPLHF
TGTGCCAGCAGCCCCGGACAGTATAATTCACCCCTCCACTTT
>TRBV7-2|TRBD2|once|TRBJ2-7
CASSLGLAGIYEQYF
TGTGCCAGCAGCTTAGGGCTAGCGGGAATCTACGAGCAGTACTTC